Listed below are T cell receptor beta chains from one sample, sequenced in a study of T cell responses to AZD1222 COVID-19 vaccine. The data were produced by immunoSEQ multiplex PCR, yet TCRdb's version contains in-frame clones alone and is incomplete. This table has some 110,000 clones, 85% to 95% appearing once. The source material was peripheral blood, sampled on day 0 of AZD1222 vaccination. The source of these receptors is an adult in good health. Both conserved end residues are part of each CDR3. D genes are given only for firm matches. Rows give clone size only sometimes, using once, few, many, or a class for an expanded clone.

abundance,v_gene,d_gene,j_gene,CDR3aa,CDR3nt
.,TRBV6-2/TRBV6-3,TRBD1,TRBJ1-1,CASSYSSWDPGTGPEAFF,TGTGCCAGCAGTTATTCGAGTTGGGACCCCGGGACAGGGCCTGAAGCTTTCTTT
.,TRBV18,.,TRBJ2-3,CASSPNPTDTQYF,TGTGCCAGCTCACCAAACCCAACAGATACGCAGTATTTT
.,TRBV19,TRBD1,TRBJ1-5,CASSRTGASNQPQHF,TGTGCCAGTAGTAGGACAGGGGCGTCCAATCAGCCCCAGCATTTT
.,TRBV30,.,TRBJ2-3,CAWSVGLTQITDTQYF,TGTGCCTGGTCCGTGGGACTCACCCAGATCACAGATACGCAGTATTTT
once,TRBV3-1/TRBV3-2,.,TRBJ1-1,CASSQGASTEAFF,TGTGCCAGCAGCCAAGGTGCGTCCACTGAAGCTTTCTTT
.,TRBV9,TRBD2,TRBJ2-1,CASRKGLAAYNEQFF,TGTGCCAGCAGGAAAGGACTAGCGGCCTACAATGAGCAGTTCTTC
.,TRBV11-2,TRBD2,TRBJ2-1,CASSTRGSGIYNEQFF,TGTGCCAGCAGCACTCGGGGTAGCGGGATCTACAATGAGCAGTTCTTC
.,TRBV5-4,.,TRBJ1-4,CASSLGNEKLFF,TGTGCCAGCAGCTTGGGGAATGAAAAACTGTTTTTT
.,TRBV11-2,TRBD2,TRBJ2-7,CASSMGGGSSYEQYF,TGTGCCAGCAGCATGGGGGGAGGGAGCTCCTACGAGCAGTACTTC
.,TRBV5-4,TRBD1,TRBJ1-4,CASSRRQGNEKLFF,TGTGCCAGCAGCCGCCGACAGGGCAATGAAAAACTGTTTTTT
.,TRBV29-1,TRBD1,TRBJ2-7,CSVEGQGAYEQYF,TGCAGCGTCGAAGGGCAGGGGGCATACGAGCAGTACTTC
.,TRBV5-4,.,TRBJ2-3,CASSLTDTQYF,TGTGCCAGCAGCTTAACAGATACGCAGTATTTT
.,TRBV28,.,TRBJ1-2,CASSRQNYGYTF,TGTGCCAGCAGTCGCCAGAACTATGGCTACACCTTC
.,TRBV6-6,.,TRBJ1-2,CASSPGTLYGYTF,TGTGCCAGCAGCCCCGGGACACTCTATGGCTACACCTTC
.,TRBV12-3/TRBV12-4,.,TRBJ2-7,CASSPHRILEQYF,TGTGCCAGCAGTCCCCACAGAATTTTAGAGCAGTACTTC
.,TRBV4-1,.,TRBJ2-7,CASSQATPGHWDYEQYF,TGCGCCAGCAGCCAAGCCACACCGGGACATTGGGACTACGAGCAGTACTTC
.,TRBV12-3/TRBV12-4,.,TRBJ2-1,CASSLGSRSFF,TGTGCCAGCAGTTTGGGGTCGCGCTCTTTCTTC
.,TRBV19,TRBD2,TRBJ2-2,CASRLLAGAITGELFF,TGTGCCAGTAGGCTTCTAGCGGGAGCGATCACCGGGGAGCTGTTTTTT
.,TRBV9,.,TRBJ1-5,CASSRGVNQPQHF,TGTGCCAGCAGCAGGGGAGTCAATCAGCCCCAGCATTTT
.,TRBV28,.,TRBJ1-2,CASSPGTRFGYTF,TGTGCCAGCAGTCCAGGGACACGCTTTGGCTACACCTTC
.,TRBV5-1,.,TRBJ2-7,CASSLGQSYEQYF,TGCGCCAGCAGCTTAGGACAGAGCTACGAGCAGTACTTC
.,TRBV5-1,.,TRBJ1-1,CASSPARGRESEAFF,TGCGCCAGCAGCCCCGCGAGGGGAAGGGAATCTGAAGCTTTCTTT
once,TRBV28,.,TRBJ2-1,CASSQGYYEQFF,TGTGCCAGCAGCCAGGGGTACTATGAGCAGTTCTTC
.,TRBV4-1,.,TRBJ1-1,CASSPLGQVNTEAFF,TGCGCCAGCAGCCCTTTAGGGCAGGTGAACACTGAAGCTTTCTTT
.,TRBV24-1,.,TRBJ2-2,CATVSFSGELFF,TGTGCCACCGTTAGTTTTTCCGGGGAGCTGTTTTTT
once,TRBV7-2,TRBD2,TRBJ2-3,CASSLVAGNADTQYF,TGTGCCAGCAGCTTAGTAGCGGGGAACGCAGATACGCAGTATTTT
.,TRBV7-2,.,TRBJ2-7,CASSLGLSSYEQYF,TGTGCCAGCAGCCTAGGGCTGAGCTCCTACGAGCAGTACTTC
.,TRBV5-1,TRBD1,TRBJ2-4,CASSPRPDRGNIQYF,TGCGCCAGCAGCCCCCGGCCGGACAGGGGAAACATTCAGTACTTC
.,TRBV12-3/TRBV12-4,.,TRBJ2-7,CASGQSYEQYF,TGTGCCAGTGGACAGTCCTACGAGCAGTACTTC
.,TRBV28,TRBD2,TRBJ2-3,CASSLGLAGYRDTQYF,TGTGCCAGCAGTTTGGGACTAGCGGGATACCGAGATACGCAGTATTTT
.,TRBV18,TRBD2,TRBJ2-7,CASSQGTHPGGHDEQYF,TGTGCCAGCTCACAAGGGACTCACCCGGGGGGTCATGACGAGCAGTACTTC
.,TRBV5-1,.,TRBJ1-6,CASSLVPDSSYNSPLHF,TGCGCCAGCAGCTTGGTTCCAGATAGCTCCTATAATTCACCCCTCCACTTT
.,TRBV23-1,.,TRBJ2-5,CASSQSRGVQETQYF,TGCGCCAGCAGTCAATCCCGCGGGGTGCAAGAGACCCAGTACTTC
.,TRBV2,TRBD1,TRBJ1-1,CACTGDSTEAFF,TGTGCCTGCACCGGGGACAGCACTGAAGCTTTCTTT
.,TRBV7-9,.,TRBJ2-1,CASSLTFGSSYNEQFF,TGTGCCAGCAGCCTTACCTTCGGAAGCTCCTACAATGAGCAGTTCTTC
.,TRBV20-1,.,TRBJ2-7,CSASHSGGLSYEQYF,TGCAGTGCTAGTCACTCGGGTGGCCTCTCCTACGAGCAGTACTTC
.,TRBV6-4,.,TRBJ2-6,CASSESGGAGANVLTF,TGTGCCAGCAGTGAGAGTGGGGGTGCTGGGGCCAACGTCCTGACTTTC
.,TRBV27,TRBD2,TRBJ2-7,CASKGLADYEQYF,TGTGCCAGCAAGGGACTAGCGGACTACGAGCAGTACTTC
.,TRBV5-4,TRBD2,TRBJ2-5,CASSPVGGERETQYF,TGTGCCAGCAGCCCGGTGGGGGGGGAGAGAGAGACCCAGTACTTC
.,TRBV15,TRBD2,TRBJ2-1,CATSREGTSSRRSPYNEQFF,TGTGCCACCAGCAGAGAAGGGACTAGCTCCCGTCGATCACCCTACAATGAGCAGTTCTTC
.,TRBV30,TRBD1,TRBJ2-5,CAWSGGTGVKQTQYF,TGTGCCTGGAGTGGCGGGACAGGGGTGAAACAGACCCAGTACTTC
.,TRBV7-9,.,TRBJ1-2,CASSLMGDYGYTF,TGTGCCAGCAGCTTAATGGGGGACTATGGCTACACCTTC
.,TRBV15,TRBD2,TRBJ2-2,CATSRGGLAGGTGELFF,TGTGCCACCAGCAGAGGGGGACTAGCGGGAGGTACCGGGGAGCTGTTTTTT
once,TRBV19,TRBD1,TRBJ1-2,CASSIFLGRQGRLYGYTF,TGTGCCAGTAGTATTTTTTTGGGTCGACAGGGGCGCCTCTATGGCTACACCTTC
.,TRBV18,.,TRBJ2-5,CASSPNTQETQYF,TGTGCCAGCTCACCAAACACCCAAGAGACCCAGTACTTC
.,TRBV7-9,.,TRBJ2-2,CASSLYGADATGELFF,TGTGCCAGCAGCTTATACGGCGCAGACGCCACCGGGGAGCTGTTTTTT
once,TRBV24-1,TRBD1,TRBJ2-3,CATSDSTGSTDTQYF,TGTGCCACCAGTGACTCGACAGGGAGCACAGATACGCAGTATTTT
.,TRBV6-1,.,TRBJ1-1,CASSEGTTVKAFF,TGTGCCAGCAGTGAAGGGACAACGGTCAAAGCTTTCTTT
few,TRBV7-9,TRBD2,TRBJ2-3,CASSLRLAHTDTQYF,TGTGCCAGCAGCTTAAGACTAGCACACACAGATACGCAGTATTTT
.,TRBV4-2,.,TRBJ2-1,CASSQRRLEDEQFF,TGTGCCAGCAGCCAAAGACGACTAGAGGATGAGCAGTTCTTC
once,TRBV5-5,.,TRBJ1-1,CASSFTEIQNTEAFF,TGTGCCAGCAGCTTCACGGAGATCCAGAACACTGAAGCTTTCTTT
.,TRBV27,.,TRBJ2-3,CASSQNTDTQYF,TGTGCCAGCAGCCAGAACACAGATACGCAGTATTTT
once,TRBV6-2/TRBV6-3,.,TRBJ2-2,CASSYGGTGELFF,TGTGCCAGCAGTTACGGGGGTACCGGGGAGCTGTTTTTT
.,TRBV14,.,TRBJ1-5,CASSQEEDPSRGFNQPQHF,TGTGCCAGCAGCCAAGAGGAAGACCCAAGTCGAGGATTCAATCAGCCCCAGCATTTT
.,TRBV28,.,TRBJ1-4,CASSEGGSNEKLFF,TGTGCCAGCAGTGAGGGGGGGAGTAATGAAAAACTGTTTTTT
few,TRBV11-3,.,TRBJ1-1,CASSPDETEAFF,TGTGCCAGCAGCCCCGACGAGACTGAAGCTTTCTTT